The 11 T cell receptor beta chains below were found in one sample sequenced in a study of T cells in women clearing cervical HPV infection. Profiled with immunoSEQ multiplex PCR; TCRdb holds only in-frame clones, not every one. Here the sample table reports around 28,000 clones. The sequencing sample was made of blood buffy coat. Receptor source: a woman aged 18 to 69 with a cervical HPV16 infection that either progressed to CIN3+ or cleared (not recorded which).

In the case of this clone: The read finishes 3 residues shy of the CDR3 end, and the germline J gene is used to complete it. The chain recombines TRBV2 with TRBJ2-7, with TRBD1 as a possible D gene (5 bases). Germline assignment: CDR1 SNHLY and CDR2 FYNNEI. The CDR3 is 15 residues long. Trimming removed 5 bases from V and 1 base from J, with 15 bases in between. CDR3: CASSQGHTDSYEQYF. CDR3 DNA, as far as it was read: TGTGCCAGCAGTCAAGGACATACCGATTCCTACGAG.

Concerning this clone itself: The read falls 3 residues short of the CDR3 end, and the missing part is taken from the germline J gene. The chain is built from TRBV5-6 and TRBJ2-2; weak D call: TRBD1 (5 bases). V was shortened by 5 bases and J by 6 bases, with 8 bases between the two germline ends. Germline V CDR1 and CDR2: SGHDT, YYEEEE. The CDR3 extends over 12 amino acids. Incomplete CDR3 DNA: TGTGCCAGCAGGGGGCTTGCCGGGGAG. This sequence encodes CASRGLAGE. The full CDR3 protein is CASRGLAGELFF. The complete variable domain, with remaining parts taken from reference TRBV5-6 and TRBJ2-2, reads DAGVTQSPTHLIKTRGQQVTLRCSPKSGHDTVSWYQQALGQGPQFIFQYYEEEERQRGNFPDRFSGHQFPNYSSELNVNALLLGDSALYLCASRGLAGELFFGEGSRLTVL.

Points on this clone: The CDR3 extends 3 residues past the end of the read, so its final part is completed from the germline J gene. The V call is TRBV20-1, the J call TRBJ2-3, with 10 bases matching TRBD2. Germline-derived CDR1 and CDR2 are DFQATT and SNEGSKA (reference sequence). The CDR3 extends over 13 amino acids. Unmatched junction bases numbered 6, after V lost 7 bases and J lost 5 bases. CDR3 DNA (partial): TGCAGTGGGCTAGCGGGGGTTGTAGATACG. Its translation: CSGLAGVVDT. The whole CDR3 protein reads CSGLAGVVDTQYF.

On this clone: The CDR3 end is not reached by the read, which stops 3 residues before it; the germline J gene fills it in. The V call is TRBV11-3, the J call TRBJ1-4; maybe TRBD1 (5 bases). Germline CDR1 and CDR2: SGHNT and YENEEA. The CDR3 contains 12 residues. The CDR3 here is CASSADRTPLFF. The sequenced part of the CDR3 DNA is TGTGCCAGCAGCGCCGACAGAACACCA. The full variable domain, with the rest looked up from reference TRBV11-3 and TRBJ1-4, is EAGVVQSPRYKIIEKKQPVAFWCNPISGHNTLYWYLQNLGQGPELLIRYENEEAVDDSQLPKDRFSAERLKGVDSTLKIQPAELGDSAVYLCASSADRTPLFFGSGTQLSVL.

Regarding this clone: The read is 3 residues too short to cover the CDR3 end, so that end is filled in from the germline J gene. J is TRBJ1-5 and V is TRBV14, with D maybe TRBD1 (5 bases). The CDR3 is 14 residues long. Germline V lookup: CDR1 SGHDN, CDR2 FVKESK. The ends were cut back, 1 base at V and 6 bases at J, with 10 bases in the middle. CDR3 protein: CASSQGVGRQPQHF. The CDR3 bases that were read are TGTGCCAGCAGCCAAGGGGTGGGGCGTCAGCCC.

Of note for this clone: From the germline J gene comes the end of the CDR3, since the read stops 3 residues before it. V and J are TRBV20-1 and TRBJ1-5, with 8 bases matching TRBD1. Germline trimming cut 5 bases from V and 1 base from J; bases unmatched to any gene: 4. Germline V gives CDR1 DFQATT, CDR2 SNEGSKA (reference sequence). The CDR3 has 14 residues. The CDR3 bases that were read are TGCAGTGCTGGTCGGACAGGGAGCAATCAGCCC. Amino acids: CSAGRTGSNQP. The whole CDR3 sequence is CSAGRTGSNQPQHF.

According to its frequency, this clone is medium-sized. From the germline J gene comes the end of the CDR3, since the read stops 3 residues before it. This sequence joins TRBV7-8 and TRBJ1-6; D is perhaps TRBD1 (5 bases). V lost 1 base and J 4 bases, leaving 8 bases between the germline ends. This CDR3 comprises 15 residues. Germline V lookup: CDR1 SGHVS, CDR2 FQNEAQ. Incomplete CDR3 DNA: TGTGCCAGCAGCTTAGGAGGGGTTTATAATTCACCC. Translated: CASSLGGVYNSP. The CDR3 as a whole reads CASSLGGVYNSPLHF.

A remark on this clone: The CDR3 extends 3 residues past the end of the read, so its final part is completed from the germline J gene. This chain uses TRBV12-3 or TRBV12-4 with TRBJ1-2; TRBD1 matches at 7 bases. J gave up 0 bases and V 6 bases, and 4 bases lay outside the gene matches. The CDR3 consists of 14 residues. The DNA read from the CDR3 is TGTGCCAGCAGGGACGGGACAGCTAACTATGGC. Translation gives CASRDGTANYG. The whole CDR3 region reads CASRDGTANYGYTF.

For this clone: Coverage ceases 3 residues before the CDR3 finishes, and the germline J gene fills in the end. The V and J genes are TRBV3-1 (or the pseudogene TRBV3-2) and TRBJ2-3; TRBD2 matches 13 bases. The CDR3 sequence is 16 residues long. V dropped 4 bases and J dropped 5; count of bases not matched to a gene: 6. Germline CDR1 is LGHDT and CDR2 is YNNKEL (reference sequence). The chain's CDR3 is CASSLLAGGPKDTQYF. The CDR3 DNA, read in part, is TGTGCCAGCAGCCTACTAGCGGGGGGGCCGAAAGATACG.

As for this clone: The sequence runs out 3 residues before the end of the CDR3; the remainder is reconstructed from the germline J gene. The chain uses TRBV7-9 and TRBJ1-4; 7 nucleotides match TRBD1. CDR3 length: 15 residues. Losses at the gene ends were 8 bases for V and 5 bases for J; bases not matched to a gene: 11. Germline values: CDR1 SEHNR, CDR2 FQNEAQ (reference sequence). The CDR3 bases that were read are TGTGCCAGCCACACTCTCGGGACAGACAATGAAAAA. It specifies CASHTLGTDNEK. The complete CDR3 reads CASHTLGTDNEKLFF. The full variable domain, in which reference TRBV7-9 and TRBJ1-4 provide the parts outside the CDR3, is DTGVSQNPRHKITKRGQNVTFRCDPISEHNRLYWYRQTLGQGPEFLTYFQNEAQLEKSRLLSDRFSAERPKGSFSTLEIQRTEQGDSAMYLCASHTLGTDNEKLFFGSGTQLSVL.

Regarding this clone: With the read ending 3 residues before the CDR3 end, the germline J gene is used to fill in that end. The rearrangement joins TRBV20-1 to TRBJ1-2; D perhaps matches TRBD1 (6 bases). This CDR3 is 13 amino acids long. Trimming took 6 bases from V and 0 from J, leaving 11 bases between them. From germline, CDR1 is DFQATT and CDR2 SNEGSKA (reference sequence). The CDR3 DNA, read in part, is TGCAGTGCCTACAGGGACACTAACTATGGC. Protein: CSAYRDTNYG. The full CDR3 protein reads CSAYRDTNYGYTF.